The subject of this entry is one TCR beta chain. PCR used 60 Vbeta primers and 13 Jbeta primers. Sequencing used immunoSEQ multiplex PCR; TCRdb keeps in-frame clones, though not all of them. Of roughly 200,000 clones in the sample, 79% were seen once. These data are taken from a study of cytomegalovirus exposure and HLA in healthy donors. V was clipped by 0 bases and J by 2 bases; unmatched bases: 8. Germline CDR1 SGHNT, CDR2 YYREEE (reference sequence). The CDR3 consists of 16 residues. The clonotype originates from a girl aged 5 to 17 in good health and CMV-seropositive. The chain carries TRBV5-4 and TRBJ2-7, with 7 nucleotides matching TRBD2. The sequenced sample consisted of PBMCs. CDR3 sequence (DNA): TGTGCCAGCAGCTTGGGGGCGGGGGTCTCGACCTACGAGCAGTACTTC. Residues: CASSLGAGVSTYEQYF. Drawing the rest from reference TRBV5-4 and TRBJ2-7, the complete variable domain is ETGVTQSPTHLIKTRGQQVTLRCSSQSGHNTVSWYQQALGQGPQFIFQYYREEENGRGNFPPRFSGLQFPNYSSELNVNALELDDSALYLCASSLGAGVSTYEQYFGPGTRLTVT.